The rows below give T cell receptor beta chains drawn from one sample of a study of T cell changes during pregnancy in multiple sclerosis. Method: immunoSEQ multiplex PCR; TCRdb's copy keeps in-frame clones and lacks some. The sample includes just over 40,000 clones, 70% to 90% of them seen just once. The input for sequencing was CD4+ T cells from peripheral blood mononuclear cells, taken in the first trimester of pregnancy. The receptors were gathered from a female donor with multiple sclerosis, enrolled in a pregnancy study. Both conserved end residues are part of each CDR3. The order of the fields is clone size, V gene, J gene, D gene, CDR3 protein, CDR3 DNA. The D gene is left open where the match is weak. Clone size is given for some rows only: seen once, a few or many times, or a class if the clone is expanded.

abundance: NA; v_gene: TRBV7-2; j_gene: TRBJ1-5; d_gene: TRBD1; CDR3aa: CASVSRGQNQPQHF; CDR3nt: TGTGCCAGCGTCAGCAGGGGGCAGAATCAGCCCCAGCATTTT
abundance: NA; v_gene: TRBV4-3; j_gene: TRBJ2-3; d_gene: NA; CDR3aa: CASSLGPGSTDTQYF; CDR3nt: TGCGCCAGCAGCCTCGGACCGGGGAGCACAGATACGCAGTATTTT
abundance: NA; v_gene: TRBV30; j_gene: TRBJ2-3; d_gene: TRBD2; CDR3aa: CAIAGGTDTQYF; CDR3nt: TGTGCCATAGCGGGGGGCACAGATACGCAGTATTTT
abundance: once; v_gene: TRBV5-6; j_gene: TRBJ2-7; d_gene: TRBD2; CDR3aa: CASSTVTSGSWNEQYF; CDR3nt: TGTGCCAGCAGCACTGTGACTAGCGGGAGTTGGAACGAGCAGTACTTC
abundance: NA; v_gene: TRBV9; j_gene: TRBJ1-1; d_gene: NA; CDR3aa: CASSVAGLPAEAFF; CDR3nt: TGTGCCAGCAGCGTAGCGGGGTTGCCCGCTGAAGCTTTCTTT
abundance: NA; v_gene: TRBV19; j_gene: TRBJ2-3; d_gene: TRBD1; CDR3aa: CASSAGQEPDTQYF; CDR3nt: TGTGCCAGTAGTGCGGGACAGGAACCAGATACGCAGTATTTT
abundance: medium-sized; v_gene: TRBV6-5; j_gene: TRBJ1-5; d_gene: NA; CDR3aa: CATGTFSNQPQHF; CDR3nt: TGTGCCACCGGGACATTTAGCAATCAGCCCCAGCATTTT
abundance: NA; v_gene: TRBV6-1; j_gene: TRBJ1-4; d_gene: TRBD1; CDR3aa: CASSEIRGTNEKLFF; CDR3nt: TGTGCCAGCAGTGAAATCAGGGGGACTAATGAAAAACTGTTTTTT
abundance: few; v_gene: TRBV6-6; j_gene: TRBJ2-1; d_gene: TRBD2; CDR3aa: CASSQKTSGSYNEQFF; CDR3nt: TGTGCCAGCAGTCAGAAGACTAGCGGGAGTTACAATGAGCAGTTCTTC
abundance: few; v_gene: TRBV7-8; j_gene: TRBJ2-7; d_gene: NA; CDR3aa: CASSPREDTKTYEQYF; CDR3nt: TGTGCCAGCAGCCCCCGTGAGGACACCAAAACCTACGAGCAGTACTTC
abundance: once; v_gene: TRBV27; j_gene: TRBJ1-1; d_gene: NA; CDR3aa: CASSFFRGNTEAFF; CDR3nt: TGTGCCAGCAGTTTCTTTCGAGGGAACACTGAAGCTTTCTTT
abundance: NA; v_gene: TRBV29-1; j_gene: TRBJ1-5; d_gene: NA; CDR3aa: CSVRISEGGPQHF; CDR3nt: TGCAGCGTGCGGATTTCTGAAGGGGGGCCCCAGCATTTT
abundance: NA; v_gene: TRBV6-5; j_gene: TRBJ2-5; d_gene: TRBD1; CDR3aa: CASSYQGQQETQYF; CDR3nt: TGTGCCAGCAGTTACCAGGGACAGCAAGAGACCCAGTACTTC
abundance: NA; v_gene: TRBV27; j_gene: TRBJ2-1; d_gene: TRBD2; CDR3aa: CASSLSTWGGRNHNEQFF; CDR3nt: TGTGCCAGCAGTTTATCGACTTGGGGCGGGAGGAACCACAATGAGCAGTTCTTC
abundance: NA; v_gene: TRBV7-9; j_gene: TRBJ1-2; d_gene: TRBD1; CDR3aa: CASSFGGQVHSSANYGYTF; CDR3nt: TGTGCCAGCAGCTTTGGGGGACAGGTGCATTCGTCGGCTAACTATGGCTACACCTTC
abundance: few; v_gene: TRBV30; j_gene: TRBJ1-1; d_gene: NA; CDR3aa: CAWTRTEAFF; CDR3nt: TGTGCCTGGACCCGTACTGAAGCTTTCTTT
abundance: few; v_gene: TRBV7-8; j_gene: TRBJ1-2; d_gene: TRBD1; CDR3aa: CASSLVRLGGHYGYTF; CDR3nt: TGTGCCAGCAGCTTAGTCCGTTTAGGGGGCCACTATGGCTACACCTTC